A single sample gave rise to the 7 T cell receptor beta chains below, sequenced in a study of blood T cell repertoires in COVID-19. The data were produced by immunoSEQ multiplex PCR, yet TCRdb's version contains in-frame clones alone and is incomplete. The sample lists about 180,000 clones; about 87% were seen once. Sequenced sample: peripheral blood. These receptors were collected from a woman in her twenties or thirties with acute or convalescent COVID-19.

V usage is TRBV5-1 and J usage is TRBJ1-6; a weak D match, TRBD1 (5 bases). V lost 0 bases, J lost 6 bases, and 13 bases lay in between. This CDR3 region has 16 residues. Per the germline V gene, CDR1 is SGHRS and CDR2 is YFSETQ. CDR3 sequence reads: CASSLDGAASNSPLHF. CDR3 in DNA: TGCGCCAGCAGCTTGGATGGGGCAGCTTCTAATTCACCCCTCCACTTT.

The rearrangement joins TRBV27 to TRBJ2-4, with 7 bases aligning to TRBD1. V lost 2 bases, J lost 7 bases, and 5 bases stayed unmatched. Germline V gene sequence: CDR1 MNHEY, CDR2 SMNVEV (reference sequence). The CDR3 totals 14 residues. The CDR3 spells CASSLRQGINIQYF. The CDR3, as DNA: TGTGCCAGCAGTTTAAGACAGGGCATTAACATTCAGTACTTC.

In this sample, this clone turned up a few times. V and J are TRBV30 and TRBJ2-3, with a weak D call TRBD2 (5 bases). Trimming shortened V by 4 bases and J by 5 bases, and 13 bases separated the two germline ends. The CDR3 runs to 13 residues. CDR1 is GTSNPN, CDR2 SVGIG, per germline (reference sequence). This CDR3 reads CAWTGSTRDTQYF. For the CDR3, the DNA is TGTGCCTGGACGGGAAGTACGAGAGATACGCAGTATTTT.

The CDR3 region has the DNA TGTGCTAGTGGTTTGGCAGGGGGCTACACCTTC. Amino acids: CASGLAGGYTF. The chain recombines TRBV12-5 with TRBJ1-2; TRBD1 is a possible D gene (5 bases). Trimming took off 1 base at V and 8 bases at J, with 5 bases between the two ends. The CDR3 covers 11 residues. Germline V gene sequence: CDR1 LGHNT, CDR2 FRNRAP.

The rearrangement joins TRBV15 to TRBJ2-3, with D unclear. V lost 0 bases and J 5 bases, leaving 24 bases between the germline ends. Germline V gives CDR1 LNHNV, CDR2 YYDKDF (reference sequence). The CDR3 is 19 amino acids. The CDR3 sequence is CATSRDYLPFGQQGDTQYF. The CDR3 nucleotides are TGTGCCACCAGCAGAGATTACCTCCCCTTTGGGCAACAAGGAGATACGCAGTATTTT.

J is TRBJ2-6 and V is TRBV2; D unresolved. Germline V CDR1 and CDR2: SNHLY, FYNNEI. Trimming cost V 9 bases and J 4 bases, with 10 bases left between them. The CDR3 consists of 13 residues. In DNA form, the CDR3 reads TGTGCCAGAGACCAGGCCGGGGCCAACGTCCTGACTTTC. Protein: CARDQAGANVLTF. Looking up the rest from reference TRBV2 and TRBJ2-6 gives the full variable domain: EPEVTQTPSHQVTQMGQEVILRCVPISNHLYFYWYRQILGQKVEFLVSFYNNEISEKSEIFDDQFSVERPDGSNFTLKIRSTKLEDSAMYFCARDQAGANVLTFGAGSRLTVL.

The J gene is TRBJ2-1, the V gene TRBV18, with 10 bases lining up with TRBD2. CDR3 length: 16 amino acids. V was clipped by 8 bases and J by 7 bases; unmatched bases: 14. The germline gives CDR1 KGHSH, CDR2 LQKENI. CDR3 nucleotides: TGTGCCAGCCTATCAGCGGGAGGGCTAGAATATAATGAGCAGTTCTTC. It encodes CASLSAGGLEYNEQFF.